Sequencing of this TCR beta chain was carried out in a study of post-analysis software for immune sequencing data (dated by TCRdb to the mid-2010s). About the investigation overall: The recorded disease courses included relapsing-remitting, secondary progressive and progressive-relapsing multiple sclerosis, and some patients had no subtype annotation. The patient repertoires were compared against approximately eleven previously published healthy control repertoires obtained from donors aged about 6 to 26 years. A subset of samples was prepared in parallel using single-end sample barcoding, then pooled and co-amplified after Illumina adapter ligation.

General study outcomes and caveats: The multiple sclerosis patient group was slightly younger than the control group. A few TRBV segments, including TRBV5-6, TRBV5-1 and TRBV20-1, were significantly more frequent in patients than controls. Significantly lower normalized Chao1 diversity was found in multiple sclerosis patients than in controls, suggesting substantial peripheral T-cell clonal expansion. Direct clustering with F measure showed strong co-clustering of samples prepared in the same batch, prompting a batch-effect correction.

To demonstrate the VDJtools post-analysis software, TCR beta repertoires were profiled from the peripheral blood of more than 10 young patients with multiple sclerosis. The multiple sclerosis patients were children and adolescents between about 6 and 16 years of age. The method was PCR. These reads were obtained on an Illumina HiSeq 2500. To reduce PCR and sequencing biases, unique molecular identifiers were incorporated into the TCR beta cDNA libraries. Roughly 500,000 cDNA molecules were obtained for every 1 to 10 million input T cells, so each molecule roughly corresponded to one T cell. Patient libraries were prepared and sequenced with the same protocol used for the earlier healthy control dataset. Samples belonging to the same batch were prepared together, multiplexed and sequenced on a shared HiSeq lane. The source study handled its data this way. Raw barcoded reads were processed with MIGEC, discarding single-read molecular identifier groups before consensus assembly and CDR3 extraction. VDJtools was used for post-analysis of the clonotype tables, with diversity normalized by down-sampling every dataset to the smallest sample size. In repertoire overlap clustering, CDR3 amino acid sequences, but not nucleotide sequences, were matched to correct batch-related cross-sample contamination. Using fastp at Q25 and MiXCR, TCRdb reprocessed the public reads and kept productive beta chains. Identical CDR3 proteins give one entry, which carries the most common genes and DNA. These V and J calls derive from TCRdb rather than the authors' analysis. In this sample the table shows approximately 770,000 distinct CDR3 sequences, around 42% of which occur a single time. The ten largest clones capture roughly 4.9% of the sample.

This clonotype has just a few counts. Its antigen remains unidentified. Qualities for individual bases were not recorded, and no much larger clone is one base off. Taken from the germline V gene, the CDR1 and CDR2 loops are SGHDN and FVKESK. Trimming at the junction amounts to 0 bases on V and 5 bases on J, and the germline ends lie 13 bases apart. The CDR3 starts with the cysteine, ends with the phenylalanine, and has 15 residues. Just the 45-base CDR3 DNA is kept, in frame starting at base 1. The origin of this receptor is a girl between 5 and 17 years old with multiple sclerosis. Sequenced input: blood. This chain joins TRBV14 to TRBJ1-2, and perhaps TRBD1 as D gene, on 5 matching bases. The CDR3 protein is CASSQDLRGEYGYTF. The DNA is as follows: TGTGCCAGCAGCCAAGATTTGCGGGGGGAGTATGGCTACACCTTC.